This T cell receptor (beta chain) appears in the sequencing data of a study of blood T cell repertoires in COVID-19. About the research overall: Whether acute or convalescent, the COVID-19 samples came from the United States, Italy and Spain. PBMCs, B-cell-depleted T cells, or T cells were the source of the cDNA or gDNA that made up the material.

The CDR3 spans 18 residues. The germline V gene has CDR1 LGHDT and CDR2 YNNKEL (reference sequence). The junction had 11 bases not matched to a gene; V was cut back by 0 bases and J by 8 bases. Participants spanned ages about 18 to 90 years and resided in 24 US areas. The method was immunoSEQ multiplex PCR; TCRdb's version includes in-frame clones alone and lacks a portion of them. The sample has 250,000 to 350,000 clones, approximately 83% seen once; the top ten hold 3.5% to 4.5%. This TCR was recovered from a woman in her 30s who had recovered from COVID-19. The rearrangement uses TRBV3-1 (or the pseudogene TRBV3-2) and TRBJ2-1; 12 positions match TRBD2. Sequenced material: PBMCs or T cells enriched from blood (not recorded which). The CDR3 DNA reads TGTGCCAGCAGCCAAGATACCGTCGGGCTAGCGGGAGGGGATGAGCAGTTCTTC. As protein: CASSQDTVGLAGGDEQFF.